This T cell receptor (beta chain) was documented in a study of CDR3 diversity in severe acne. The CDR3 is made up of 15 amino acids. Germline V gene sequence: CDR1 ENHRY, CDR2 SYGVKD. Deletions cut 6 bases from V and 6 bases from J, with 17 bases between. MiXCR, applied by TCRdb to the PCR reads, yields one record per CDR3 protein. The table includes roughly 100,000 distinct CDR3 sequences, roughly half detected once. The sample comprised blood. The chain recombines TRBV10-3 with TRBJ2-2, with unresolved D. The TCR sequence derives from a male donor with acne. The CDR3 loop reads CAIRQPADRPGELFF. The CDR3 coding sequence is TGTGCCATCAGGCAACCCGCAGACCGTCCCGGGGAGCTGTTTTTT.